The present T cell receptor beta chain was sequenced within a study of long-term antiretroviral therapy in people with HIV. HIV-positive participants all received treatment in the United States. V lost 2 bases, J lost 4 bases, and 16 bases lay in between. The CDR3 covers 15 residues. The germline V gene has CDR1 SGDLS and CDR2 YYNGEE. The authors ran the immunoSEQ assay, v3.0, at survey level. It was roughly 40,000-55,000 T-cell genomes per sample that sequencing targeted. Libraries were prepared by immunoSEQ multiplex PCR; TCRdb keeps only in-frame clonotypes and omits some of them. The sample gives roughly 45,000 clones, about 88% of which show up once; more than 2.5% is in the top ten.

The source is a woman aged 18-35 years with HIV. The V gene is TRBV9, the J gene TRBJ2-7; D tentatively fits TRBD1 or TRBD2 (5 bases each). The sample was unsorted PBMCs, taken 0.8 years after starting antiretroviral therapy. The CDR3: CASSVSAGTLYEQYF. In nucleotides, the CDR3 is TGTGCCAGCAGCGTCTCCGCCGGGACCCTATACGAGCAGTACTTC.